This TCR beta chain was found in a study of blood T cell repertoires in COVID-19. Study-wide context: Specimens from acute and convalescent COVID-19 originated in the United States, Italy and Spain. In each case, the material was cDNA or gDNA derived from T cells, B-cell-depleted T cells, or PBMCs.

Per the study methods: Estimates of nucleated cell counts were drawn from the amplification of reference gene primers. Some clones are missing from TCRdb's copy, which holds only in-frame ones; the method was immunoSEQ multiplex PCR. V, J and clone size derive from that table, while D and trimming were established from the DNA sequence. The table records fewer than 300,000 clones, 82% of them present only once. From germline, CDR1 is MDHEN and CDR2 SYDVKM. The CDR3 spans 19 residues. Trimming shortened V by 11 bases and J by 4 bases, and 33 bases separated the two germline ends. The J gene is TRBJ1-3, the V gene TRBV28; tentatively, D is TRBD1 (6 bases). The sequencing input was peripheral blood. The source is a woman younger than 35 with acute or convalescent COVID-19. The CDR3 region is CARTNMRGRGGVSGNTIYF. The CDR3 region has the DNA TGTGCCCGCACCAATATGCGGGGGCGCGGGGGGGTCTCCGGAAACACCATATATTTT.